The source of this TCR beta chain is a study of T cell responses to AZD1222 COVID-19 vaccine. With 6 bases clipped from V and 8 bases from J, the junction kept 3 bases outside the gene matches. The CDR3 length is 12 residues. Germline values: CDR1 SNHLY, CDR2 FYNNEI. The table came from immunoSEQ multiplex PCR; TCRdb's copy has only in-frame clones and leaves some out. The sample has under 60,000 clones; approximately 90% are singletons. The sequence was obtained from an adult who received the AZD1222 COVID-19 vaccine. The material sequenced was peripheral blood, taken 28 days after the second AZD1222 dose. The chain carries TRBV2 and TRBJ2-1, with 8 bases that match TRBD1. CDR3 in amino acids: CASRTGEDEQFF. The CDR3 region has the DNA TGTGCCAGCAGGACAGGGGAGGATGAGCAGTTCTTC.